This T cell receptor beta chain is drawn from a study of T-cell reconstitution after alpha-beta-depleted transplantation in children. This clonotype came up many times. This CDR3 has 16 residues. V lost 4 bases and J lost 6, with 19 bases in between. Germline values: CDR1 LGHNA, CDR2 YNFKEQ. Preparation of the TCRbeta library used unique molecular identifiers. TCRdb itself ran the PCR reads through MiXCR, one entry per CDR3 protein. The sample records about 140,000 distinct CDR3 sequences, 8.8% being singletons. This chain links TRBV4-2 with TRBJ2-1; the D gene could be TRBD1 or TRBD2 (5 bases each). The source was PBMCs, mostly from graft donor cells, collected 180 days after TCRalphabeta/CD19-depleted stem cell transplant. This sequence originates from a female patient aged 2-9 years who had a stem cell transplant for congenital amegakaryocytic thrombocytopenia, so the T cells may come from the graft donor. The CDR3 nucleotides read TGTGCCAGCAGCCCACGGGGCTTTGGCCAACGCAATGAGCAGTTCTTC. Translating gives CASSPRGFGQRNEQFF.